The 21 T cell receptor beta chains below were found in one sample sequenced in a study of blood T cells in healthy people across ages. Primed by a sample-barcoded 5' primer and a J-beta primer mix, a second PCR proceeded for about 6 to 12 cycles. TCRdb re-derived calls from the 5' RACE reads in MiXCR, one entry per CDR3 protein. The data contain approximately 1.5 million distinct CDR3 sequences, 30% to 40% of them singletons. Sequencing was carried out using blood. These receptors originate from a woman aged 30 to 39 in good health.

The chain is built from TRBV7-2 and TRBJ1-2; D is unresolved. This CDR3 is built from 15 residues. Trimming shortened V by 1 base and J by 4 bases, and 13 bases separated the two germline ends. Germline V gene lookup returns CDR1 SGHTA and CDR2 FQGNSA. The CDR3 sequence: CASSLGFSARYGYTF. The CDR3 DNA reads TGTGCCAGCAGCTTAGGGTTCAGCGCCCGCTATGGCTACACCTTC.

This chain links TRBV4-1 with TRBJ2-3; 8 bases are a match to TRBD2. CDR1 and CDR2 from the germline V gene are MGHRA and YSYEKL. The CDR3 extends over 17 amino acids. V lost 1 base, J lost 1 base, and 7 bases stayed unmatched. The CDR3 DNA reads TGCGCCAGCAGCCAAGGGAGCGGGGGCCAGCGCACAGATACGCAGTATTTT. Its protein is CASSQGSGGQRTDTQYF.

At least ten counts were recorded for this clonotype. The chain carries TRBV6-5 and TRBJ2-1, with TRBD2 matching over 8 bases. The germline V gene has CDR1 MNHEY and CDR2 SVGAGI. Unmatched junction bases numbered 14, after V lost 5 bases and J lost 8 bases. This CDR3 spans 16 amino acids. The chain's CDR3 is CASSPSAGAPLYEQFF. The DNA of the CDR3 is TGTGCCAGCAGTCCTTCAGCGGGAGCCCCACTGTATGAGCAGTTCTTC.

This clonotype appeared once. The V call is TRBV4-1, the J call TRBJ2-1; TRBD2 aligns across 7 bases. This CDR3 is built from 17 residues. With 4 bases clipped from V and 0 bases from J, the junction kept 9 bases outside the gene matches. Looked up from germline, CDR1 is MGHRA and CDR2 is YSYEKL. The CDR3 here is CASSPVPLASSYNEQFF. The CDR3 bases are TGCGCCAGCAGCCCTGTCCCACTAGCGAGCTCCTACAATGAGCAGTTCTTC.

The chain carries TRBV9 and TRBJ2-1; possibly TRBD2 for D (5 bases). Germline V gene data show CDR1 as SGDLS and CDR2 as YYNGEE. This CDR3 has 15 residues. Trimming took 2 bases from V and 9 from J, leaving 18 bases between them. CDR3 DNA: TGTGCCAGCAGCGTCCGGGATTCTCCAGGCGGTGAGCAGTTCTTC. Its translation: CASSVRDSPGGEQFF.

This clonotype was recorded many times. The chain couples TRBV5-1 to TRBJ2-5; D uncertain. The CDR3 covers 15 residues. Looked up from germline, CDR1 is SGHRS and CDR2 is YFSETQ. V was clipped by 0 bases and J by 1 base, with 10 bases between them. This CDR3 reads CASSLVPAIQETQYF. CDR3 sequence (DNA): TGCGCCAGCAGCTTGGTTCCAGCTATCCAAGAGACCCAGTACTTC.

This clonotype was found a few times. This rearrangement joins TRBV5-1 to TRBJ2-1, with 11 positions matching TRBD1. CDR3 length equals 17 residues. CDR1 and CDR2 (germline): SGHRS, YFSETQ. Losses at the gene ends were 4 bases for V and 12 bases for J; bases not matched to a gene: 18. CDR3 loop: CASSPTSGTGGREGQFF. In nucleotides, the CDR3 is TGCGCCAGCAGCCCGACGTCCGGGACAGGGGGAAGGGAAGGGCAGTTCTTC.

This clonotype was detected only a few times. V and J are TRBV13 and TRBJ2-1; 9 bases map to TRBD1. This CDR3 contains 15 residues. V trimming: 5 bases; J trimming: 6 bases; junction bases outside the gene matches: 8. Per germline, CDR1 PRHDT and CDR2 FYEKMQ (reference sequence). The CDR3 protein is CASSPTGTGSNEQFF. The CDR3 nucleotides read TGTGCCAGCAGCCCCACCGGGACAGGGTCCAATGAGCAGTTCTTC.

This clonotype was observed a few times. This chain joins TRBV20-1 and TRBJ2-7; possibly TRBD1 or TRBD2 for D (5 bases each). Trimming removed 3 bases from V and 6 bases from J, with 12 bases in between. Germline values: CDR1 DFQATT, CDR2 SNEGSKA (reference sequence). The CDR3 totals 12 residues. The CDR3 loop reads CSARGTGLEQYF. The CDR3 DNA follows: TGCAGTGCTAGGGGAACAGGACTCGAGCAGTACTTC.

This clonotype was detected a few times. The DNA of the CDR3 is TGTGCCAGCAGCTTTTCAGAGGAATCCACTGAAGCTTTCTTT. Residues: CASSFSEESTEAFF. The J gene is TRBJ1-1, the V gene TRBV7-3; D gene unclear. Trimming cost V 3 bases and J 4 bases, with 12 bases left between them. The CDR3 has 14 residues. CDR1 and CDR2 from the germline V gene are SGHTA and FQGTGA. Drawing the rest from reference TRBV7-3 and TRBJ1-1, the complete variable domain is GAGVSQTPSNKVTEKGKYVELRCDPISGHTALYWYRQSLGQGPEFLIYFQGTGAADDSGLPNDRFFAVRPEGSVSTLKIQRTERGDSAVYLCASSFSEESTEAFFGQGTRLTVV.

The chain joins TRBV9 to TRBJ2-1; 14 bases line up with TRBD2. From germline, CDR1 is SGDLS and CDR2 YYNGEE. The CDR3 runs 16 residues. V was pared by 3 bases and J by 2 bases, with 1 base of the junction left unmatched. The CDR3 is CASSEGLAGAYNEQFF. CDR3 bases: TGTGCCAGCAGCGAGGGACTAGCGGGAGCCTACAATGAGCAGTTCTTC.

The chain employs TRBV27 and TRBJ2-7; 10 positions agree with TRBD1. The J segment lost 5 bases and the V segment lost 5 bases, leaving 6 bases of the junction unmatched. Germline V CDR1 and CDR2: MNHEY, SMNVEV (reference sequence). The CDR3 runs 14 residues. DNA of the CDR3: TGTGCCAGCAGTGGGGGGACAGGGGAGGACGAGCAGTACTTC. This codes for CASSGGTGEDEQYF.

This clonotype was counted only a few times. The CDR3 loop reads CASSRAGTGMGNEQFF. CDR3 sequence (DNA): TGCGCCAGCAGCAGGGCCGGGACAGGGATGGGGAATGAGCAGTTCTTC. The V gene is TRBV5-1, the J gene TRBJ2-1; 9 bases fit TRBD1. Germline CDR1 reads SGHRS; CDR2 reads YFSETQ. The CDR3 has 16 amino acids. V shed 4 bases, J shed 7 bases, and the junction held 12 bases outside the gene matches.

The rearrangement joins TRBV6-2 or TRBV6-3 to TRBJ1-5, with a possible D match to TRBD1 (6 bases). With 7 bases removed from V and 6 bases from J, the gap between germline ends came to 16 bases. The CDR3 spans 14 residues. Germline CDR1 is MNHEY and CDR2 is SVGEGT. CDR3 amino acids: CASTTGRAGQPQHF. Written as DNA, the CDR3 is TGTGCCAGCACCACAGGGAGGGCTGGTCAGCCCCAGCATTTT.

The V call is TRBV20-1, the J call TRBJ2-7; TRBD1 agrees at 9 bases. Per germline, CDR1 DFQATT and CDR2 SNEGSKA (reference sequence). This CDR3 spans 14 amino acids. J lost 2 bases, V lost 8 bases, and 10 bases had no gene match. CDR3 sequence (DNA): TGCAGTACTGCCGGGACAGGGACCCCCTACGAGCAGTACTTC. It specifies CSTAGTGTPYEQYF.

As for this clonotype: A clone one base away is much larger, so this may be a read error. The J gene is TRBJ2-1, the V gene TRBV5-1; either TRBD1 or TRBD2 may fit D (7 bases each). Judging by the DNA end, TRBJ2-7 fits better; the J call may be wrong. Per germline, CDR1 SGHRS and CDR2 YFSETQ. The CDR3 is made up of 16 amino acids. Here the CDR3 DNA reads TGCGCCAGCAGCCCGACCAGGGGGGGCACCTACAATGAGCAGTACTTC. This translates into CASSPTRGGTYNEQYF.

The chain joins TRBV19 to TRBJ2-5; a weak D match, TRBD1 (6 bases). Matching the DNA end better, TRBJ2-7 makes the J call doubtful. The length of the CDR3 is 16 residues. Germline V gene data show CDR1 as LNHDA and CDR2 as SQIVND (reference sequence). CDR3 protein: CASSTFFGRGDYEQYF. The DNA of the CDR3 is TGTGCCAGTAGTACCTTTTTTGGCAGGGGAGACTACGAGCAGTACTTC.

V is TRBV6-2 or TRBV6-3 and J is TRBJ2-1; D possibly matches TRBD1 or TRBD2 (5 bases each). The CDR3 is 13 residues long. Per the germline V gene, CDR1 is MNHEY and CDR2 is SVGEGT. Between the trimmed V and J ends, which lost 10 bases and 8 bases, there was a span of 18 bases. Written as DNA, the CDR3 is TGTGCCACCCACGGGGACGGTTATTATGAGCAGTTCTTC. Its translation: CATHGDGYYEQFF.

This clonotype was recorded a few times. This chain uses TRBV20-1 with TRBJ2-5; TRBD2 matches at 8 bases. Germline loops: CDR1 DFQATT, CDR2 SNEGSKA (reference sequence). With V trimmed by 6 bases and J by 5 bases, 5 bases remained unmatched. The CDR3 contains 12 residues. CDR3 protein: CSALTSAETQYF. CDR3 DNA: TGCAGTGCGCTGACTAGCGCGGAGACCCAGTACTTC.

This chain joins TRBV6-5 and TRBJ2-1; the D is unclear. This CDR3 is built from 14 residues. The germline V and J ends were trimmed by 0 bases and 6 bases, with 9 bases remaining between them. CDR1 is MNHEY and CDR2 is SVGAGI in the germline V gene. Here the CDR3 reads CASSYSRAANEQFF. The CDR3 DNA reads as TGTGCCAGCAGTTACTCGAGAGCTGCCAATGAGCAGTTCTTC.

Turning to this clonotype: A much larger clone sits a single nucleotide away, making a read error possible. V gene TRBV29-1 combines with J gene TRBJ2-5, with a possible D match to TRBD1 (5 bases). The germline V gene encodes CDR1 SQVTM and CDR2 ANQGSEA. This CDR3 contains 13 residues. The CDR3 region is CSVGISGPETRYF. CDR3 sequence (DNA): TGCAGCGTTGGTATATCAGGGCCGGAGACCCGGTACTTC.